The T cell receptor beta chain under discussion was sequenced for a study of CD8 T cells in Susac syndrome. The CD8+ and CD4+ T cells were negatively isolated, with the TEMRA cells enriched by FACS. The J segment lost 1 base and the V segment lost 0 bases, leaving 8 bases of the junction unmatched. The germline V gene has CDR1 SGHTA and CDR2 FQGNSA. The CDR3 has 18 amino acids. The RNA input was about 0.5 to 1 ug, and it was reverse transcribed with random hexamers. An immunoSEQ multiplex PCR amplified TCR beta CDR3 over 54 Vbeta and 13 Jbeta. TCRdb processed the immunoSEQ multiplex PCR reads anew with MiXCR; each CDR3 protein has one entry. Found here are about 160,000 distinct CDR3 sequences, roughly 95% of them singletons; the top ten hold 0.13%.

The sequence came from a human donor in good health. This chain joins TRBV7-2 and TRBJ2-5; 10 bases agree with TRBD2. The sequencing input was CD4+ T cells from PBMCs. The CDR3 sequence: CASSLAGTSVGSQETQYF. The CDR3 nucleotides are TGTGCCAGCAGCTTAGCCGGGACTAGCGTCGGGTCCCAAGAGACCCAGTACTTC. The full variable domain, its missing parts supplied by reference TRBV7-2 and TRBJ2-5, is GAGVSQSPSNKVTEKGKDVELRCDPISGHTALYWYRQSLGQGLEFLIYFQGNSAPDKSGLPSDRFSAERTGGSVSTLTIQRTQQEDSAVYLCASSLAGTSVGSQETQYFGPGTRLLVL.